Given below is one TCR beta chain in context. The antigen is not known. The sample comes from a study of beta chain features in type 1 diabetes. Overall study: Comparable age, gender and cell yields were observed in patients relative to healthy donors. Sorted cells, 90 million to 120 million in number, were examined across all samples. Broader study findings: For Type 1 diabetes patients, all four CD4+ subsets carried TCRB CDR3s that were moderately but significantly shorter.

Investigators reverse transcribed all isolated RNA, so they sequenced expressed TCRB transcripts. The repertoire was sequenced with immunoSEQ multiplex PCR; TCRdb's copy has only in-frame clones and lacks some. This sample has 150,000 or so clones, with roughly 10% found just once. There are 17 residues in the CDR3. Germline V gene sequence: CDR1 SGDLS, CDR2 YYNGEE. Trimming left V 4 bases short and J 3 bases short, with 20 bases between. Once sorted, every population was more than 98% pure. The sequenced sample consisted of central memory CD4+ T cells from blood. This sequence originates from a middle-aged woman in good health. The V gene is TRBV9, the J gene TRBJ1-3, with D hard to call. The CDR3 DNA follows: TGTGCCAGCAGCCCGATGAGTGGCGGGTACGGTGGAAACACCATATATTTT. Translation gives CASSPMSGGYGGNTIYF.